This T cell receptor beta chain was obtained from a study of blood T cell repertoires in COVID-19. For the study at large: Samples taken during acute and convalescent COVID-19 were collected in the United States, Italy and Spain.

Original processing notes: Amplification from reference gene primers served as the basis for estimated nucleated cell counts. The table came from immunoSEQ multiplex PCR; TCRdb's copy has only in-frame clones and leaves some out. From that table come the V and J calls and clone size; the DNA was used to work out D and trimming. Of 75,000 to 95,000 clones listed, roughly 90% are singletons. The V gene lost 10 bases and the J gene lost 9 bases, with 28 bases spanning the gap. This CDR3 region has 17 residues. From germline, CDR1 is LNHDA and CDR2 SQIVND (reference sequence). The chain is built from TRBV19 and TRBJ1-6; no reliable D call. Sequenced input: peripheral blood. The TCR was taken from a man between 50 and 59 years old with active COVID-19. The CDR3 sequence: CATKSAYFVEGSSPLHF. CDR3 bases: TGTGCCACCAAGTCCGCCTACTTTGTGGAGGGAAGTTCACCCCTCCACTTT.